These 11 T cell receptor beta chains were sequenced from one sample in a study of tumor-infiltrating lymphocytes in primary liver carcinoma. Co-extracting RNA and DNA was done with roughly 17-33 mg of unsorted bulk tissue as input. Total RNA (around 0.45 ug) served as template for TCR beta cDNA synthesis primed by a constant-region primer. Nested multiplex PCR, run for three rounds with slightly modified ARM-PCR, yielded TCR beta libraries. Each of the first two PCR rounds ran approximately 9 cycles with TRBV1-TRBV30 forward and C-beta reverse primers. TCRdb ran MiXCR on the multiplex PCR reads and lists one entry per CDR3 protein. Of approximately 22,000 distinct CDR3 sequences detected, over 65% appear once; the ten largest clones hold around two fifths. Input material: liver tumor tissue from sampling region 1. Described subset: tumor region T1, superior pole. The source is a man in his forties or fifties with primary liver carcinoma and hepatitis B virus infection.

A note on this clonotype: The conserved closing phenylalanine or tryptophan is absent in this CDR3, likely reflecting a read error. The CDR3 is CVSSQTPDGAKETQYY. The CDR3 DNA is TGTGTCAGCAGCCAAACTCCTGACGGGGCGAAAGAGACCCAGTACTAC. J is TRBJ2-5 and V is TRBV11-2; D tentatively reads TRBD1 or TRBD2 (5 bases each). The CDR3 contains 16 residues. Germline loops: CDR1 SGHAT, CDR2 FQNNGV.

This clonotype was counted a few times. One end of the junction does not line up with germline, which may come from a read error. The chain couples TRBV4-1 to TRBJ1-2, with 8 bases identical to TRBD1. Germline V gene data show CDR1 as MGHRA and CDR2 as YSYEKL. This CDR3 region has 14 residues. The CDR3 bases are TGCGCCAGCAGCCAGGGGGACAGGAGCTATGGCTATACCTTC. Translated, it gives CASSQGDRSYGYTF.

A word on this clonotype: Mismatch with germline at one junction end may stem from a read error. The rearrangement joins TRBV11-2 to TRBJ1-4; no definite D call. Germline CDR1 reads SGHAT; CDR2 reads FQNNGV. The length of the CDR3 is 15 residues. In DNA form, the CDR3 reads TGTGCCAGCAACTTAGACGGGTTCGCTAGTGAGAAACTGTTTTTT. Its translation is CASNLDGFASEKLFF.

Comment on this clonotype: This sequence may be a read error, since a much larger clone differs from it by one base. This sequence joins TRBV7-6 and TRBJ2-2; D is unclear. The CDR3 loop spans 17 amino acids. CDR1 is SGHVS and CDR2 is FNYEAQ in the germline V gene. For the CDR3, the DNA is TGTACCAGCAGCTTAGAGTCCCAGCCGCTCCTCACCGGGGAGCTGTTTTTT. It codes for CTSSLESQPLLTGELFF.

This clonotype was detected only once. CDR3: CANRSSGLSNEQFF. Here the CDR3 DNA reads TGTGCCAACAGATCCTCTGGGCTCTCCAATGAGCAGTTCTTC. The chain uses TRBV5-4 and TRBJ2-1; D gene unclear. In germline, CDR1 is SGHNT, CDR2 YYREEE (reference sequence). Trimming pared 9 bases from V and 6 bases from J, leaving 19 bases between. This CDR3 is 14 amino acids long.

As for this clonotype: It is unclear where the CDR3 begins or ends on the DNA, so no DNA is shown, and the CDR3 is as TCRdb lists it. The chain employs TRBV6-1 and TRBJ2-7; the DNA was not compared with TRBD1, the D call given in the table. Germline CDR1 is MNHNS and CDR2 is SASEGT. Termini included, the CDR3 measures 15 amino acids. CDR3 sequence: CASRVGQGSSFERYF.

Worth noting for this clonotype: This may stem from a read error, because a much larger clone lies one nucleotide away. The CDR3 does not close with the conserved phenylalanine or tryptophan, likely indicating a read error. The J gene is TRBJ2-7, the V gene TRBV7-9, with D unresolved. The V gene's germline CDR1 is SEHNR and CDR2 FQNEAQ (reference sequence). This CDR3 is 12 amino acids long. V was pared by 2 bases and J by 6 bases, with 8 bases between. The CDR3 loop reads CASSLTSGEQYL. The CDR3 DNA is TGTGCCAGCAGCTTAACGTCAGGCGAGCAGTACTTA.

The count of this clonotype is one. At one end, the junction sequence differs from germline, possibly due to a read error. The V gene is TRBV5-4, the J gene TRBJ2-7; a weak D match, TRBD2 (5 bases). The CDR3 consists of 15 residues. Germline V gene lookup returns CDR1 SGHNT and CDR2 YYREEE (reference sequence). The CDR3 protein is CVSGLDRGSLYEQYF. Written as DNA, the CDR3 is TGTGTCAGCGGCTTGGATCGTGGGAGCCTCTACGAGCAGTACTTC.

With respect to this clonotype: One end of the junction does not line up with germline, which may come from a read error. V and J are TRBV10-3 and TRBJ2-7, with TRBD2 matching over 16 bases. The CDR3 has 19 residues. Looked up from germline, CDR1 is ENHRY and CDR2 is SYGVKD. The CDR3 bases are TGTGCCATCACCAAACGATCGGGACTAGCGGGAGGGTTCACCTGCGAGCAGTATTTC. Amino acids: CAITKRSGLAGGFTCEQYF.

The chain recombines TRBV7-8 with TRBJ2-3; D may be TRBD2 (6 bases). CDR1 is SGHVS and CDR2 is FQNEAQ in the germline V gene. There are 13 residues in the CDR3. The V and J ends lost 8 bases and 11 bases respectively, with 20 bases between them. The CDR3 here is CASWGEDEDMQYF. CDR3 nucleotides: TGTGCCAGCTGGGGGGAGGACGAGGACATGCAGTATTTT.

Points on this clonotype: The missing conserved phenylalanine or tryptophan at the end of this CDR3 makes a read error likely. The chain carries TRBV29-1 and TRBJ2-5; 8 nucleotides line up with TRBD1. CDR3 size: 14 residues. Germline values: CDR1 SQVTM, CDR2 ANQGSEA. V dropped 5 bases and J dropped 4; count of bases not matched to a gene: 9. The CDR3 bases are TGCAGCGTTAAAGGACAGGGCGTAGGAGAGACCCAGTACCTC. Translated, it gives CSVKGQGVGETQYL.